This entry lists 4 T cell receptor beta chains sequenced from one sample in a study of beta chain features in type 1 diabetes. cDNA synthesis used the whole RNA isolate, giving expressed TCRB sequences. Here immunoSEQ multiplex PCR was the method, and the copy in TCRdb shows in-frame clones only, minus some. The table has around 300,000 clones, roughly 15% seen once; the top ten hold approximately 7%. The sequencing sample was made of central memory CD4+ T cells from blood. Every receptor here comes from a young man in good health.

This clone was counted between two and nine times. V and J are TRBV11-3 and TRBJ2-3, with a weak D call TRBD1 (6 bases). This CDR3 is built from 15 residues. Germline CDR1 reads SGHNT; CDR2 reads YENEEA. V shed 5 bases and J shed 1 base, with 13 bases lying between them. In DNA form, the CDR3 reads TGTGCCAGCAGCCAACCAGGGGTTGGCACAGATACGCAGTATTTT. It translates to CASSQPGVGTDTQYF.

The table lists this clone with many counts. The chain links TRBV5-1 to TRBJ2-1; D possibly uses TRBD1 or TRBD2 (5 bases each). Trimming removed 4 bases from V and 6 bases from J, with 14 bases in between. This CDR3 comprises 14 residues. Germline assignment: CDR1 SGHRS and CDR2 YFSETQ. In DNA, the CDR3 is TGCGCCAGCAGCATGGGACCCCAGGGCAATGAGCAGTTCTTC. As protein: CASSMGPQGNEQFF. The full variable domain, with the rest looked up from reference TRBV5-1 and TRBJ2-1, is KAGVTQTPRYLIKTRGQQVTLSCSPISGHRSVSWYQQTPGQGLQFLFEYFSETQRNKGNFPGRFSGRQFSNSRSEMNVSTLELGDSALYLCASSMGPQGNEQFFGPGTRLTVL.

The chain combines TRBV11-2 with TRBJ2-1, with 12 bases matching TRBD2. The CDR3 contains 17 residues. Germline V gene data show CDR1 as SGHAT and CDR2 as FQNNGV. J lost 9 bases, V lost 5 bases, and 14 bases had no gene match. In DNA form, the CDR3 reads TGTGCCAGCAGCCTCCAGGAGGCTAGCGGGGGGGGATTTGAGCAGTTCTTC. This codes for CASSLQEASGGGFEQFF. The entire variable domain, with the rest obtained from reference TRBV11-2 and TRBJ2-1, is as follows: EAGVAQSPRYKIIEKRQSVAFWCNPISGHATLYWYQQILGQGPKLLIQFQNNGVVDDSQLPKDRFSAERLKGVDSTLKIQPAKLEDSAVYLCASSLQEASGGGFEQFFGPGTRLTVL.

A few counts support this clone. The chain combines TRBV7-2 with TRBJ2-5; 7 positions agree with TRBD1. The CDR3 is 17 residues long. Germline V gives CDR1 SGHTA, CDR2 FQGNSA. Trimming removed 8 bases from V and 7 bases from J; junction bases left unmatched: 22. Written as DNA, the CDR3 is TGTGCCAGCGCGCCGGGACAGAGAGTTATAATGGCGGGGACCCAGTACTTC. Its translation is CASAPGQRVIMAGTQYF. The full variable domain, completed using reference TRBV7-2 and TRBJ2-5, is GAGVSQSPSNKVTEKGKDVELRCDPISGHTALYWYRQSLGQGLEFLIYFQGNSAPDKSGLPSDRFSAERTGGSVSTLTIQRTQQEDSAVYLCASAPGQRVIMAGTQYFGPGTRLLVL.